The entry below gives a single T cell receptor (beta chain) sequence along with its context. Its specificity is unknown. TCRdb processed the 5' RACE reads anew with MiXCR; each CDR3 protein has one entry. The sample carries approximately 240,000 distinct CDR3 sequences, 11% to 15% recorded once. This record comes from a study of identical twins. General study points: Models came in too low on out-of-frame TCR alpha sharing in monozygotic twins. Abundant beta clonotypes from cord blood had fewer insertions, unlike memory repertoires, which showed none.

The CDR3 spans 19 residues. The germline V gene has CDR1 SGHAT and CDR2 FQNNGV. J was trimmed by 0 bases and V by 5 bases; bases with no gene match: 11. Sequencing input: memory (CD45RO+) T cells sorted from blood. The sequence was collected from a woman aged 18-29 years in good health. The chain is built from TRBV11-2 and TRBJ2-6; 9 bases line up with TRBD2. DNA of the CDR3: TGTGCCAGCAGCCCGCGCACCCTAGCGGGGATCTCTGGGGCCAACGTCCTGACTTTC. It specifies CASSPRTLAGISGANVLTF.